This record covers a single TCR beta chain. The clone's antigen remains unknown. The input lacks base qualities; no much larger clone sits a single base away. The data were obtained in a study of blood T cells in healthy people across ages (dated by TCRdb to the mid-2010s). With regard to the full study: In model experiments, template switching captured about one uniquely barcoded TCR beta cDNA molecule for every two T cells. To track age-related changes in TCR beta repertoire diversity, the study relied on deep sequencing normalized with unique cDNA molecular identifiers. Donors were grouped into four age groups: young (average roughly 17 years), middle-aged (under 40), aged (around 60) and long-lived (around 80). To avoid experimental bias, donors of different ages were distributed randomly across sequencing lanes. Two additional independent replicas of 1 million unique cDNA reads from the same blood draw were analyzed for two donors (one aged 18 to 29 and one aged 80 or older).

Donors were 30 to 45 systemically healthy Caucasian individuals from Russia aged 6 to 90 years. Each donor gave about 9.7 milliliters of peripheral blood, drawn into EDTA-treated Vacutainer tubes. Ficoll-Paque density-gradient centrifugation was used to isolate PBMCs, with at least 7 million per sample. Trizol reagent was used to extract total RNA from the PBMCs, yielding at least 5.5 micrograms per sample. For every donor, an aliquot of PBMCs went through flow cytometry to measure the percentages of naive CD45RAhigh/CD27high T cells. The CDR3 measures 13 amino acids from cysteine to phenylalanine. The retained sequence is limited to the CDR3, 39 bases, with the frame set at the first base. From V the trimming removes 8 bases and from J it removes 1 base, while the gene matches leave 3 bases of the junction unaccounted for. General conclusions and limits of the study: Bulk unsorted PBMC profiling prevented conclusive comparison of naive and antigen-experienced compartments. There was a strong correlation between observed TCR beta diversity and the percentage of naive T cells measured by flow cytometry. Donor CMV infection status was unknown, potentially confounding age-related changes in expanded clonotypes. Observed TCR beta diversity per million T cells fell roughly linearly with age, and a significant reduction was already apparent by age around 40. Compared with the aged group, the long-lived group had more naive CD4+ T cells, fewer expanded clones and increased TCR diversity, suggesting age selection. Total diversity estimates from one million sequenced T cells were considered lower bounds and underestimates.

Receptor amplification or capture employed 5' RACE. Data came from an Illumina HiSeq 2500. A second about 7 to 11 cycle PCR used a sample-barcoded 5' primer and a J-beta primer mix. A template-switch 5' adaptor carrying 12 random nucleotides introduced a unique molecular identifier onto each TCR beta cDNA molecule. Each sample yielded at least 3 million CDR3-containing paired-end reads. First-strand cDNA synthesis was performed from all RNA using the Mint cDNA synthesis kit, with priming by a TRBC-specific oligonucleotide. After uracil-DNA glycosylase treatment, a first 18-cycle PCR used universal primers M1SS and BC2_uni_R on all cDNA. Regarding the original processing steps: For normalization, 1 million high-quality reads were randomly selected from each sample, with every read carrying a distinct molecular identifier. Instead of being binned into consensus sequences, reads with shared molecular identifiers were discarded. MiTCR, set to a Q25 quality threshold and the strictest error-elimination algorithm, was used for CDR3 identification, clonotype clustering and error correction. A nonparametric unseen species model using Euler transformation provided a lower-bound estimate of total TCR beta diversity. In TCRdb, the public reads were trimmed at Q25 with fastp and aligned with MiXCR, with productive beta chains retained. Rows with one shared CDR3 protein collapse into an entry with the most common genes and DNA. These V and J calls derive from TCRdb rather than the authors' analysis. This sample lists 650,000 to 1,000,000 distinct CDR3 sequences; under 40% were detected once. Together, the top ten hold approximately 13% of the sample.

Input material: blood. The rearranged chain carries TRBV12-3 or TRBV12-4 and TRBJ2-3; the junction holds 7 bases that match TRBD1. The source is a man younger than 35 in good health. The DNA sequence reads TGTGCCAGCGGACAGGACGGCACAGATACGCAGTATTTT. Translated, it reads CASGQDGTDTQYF.